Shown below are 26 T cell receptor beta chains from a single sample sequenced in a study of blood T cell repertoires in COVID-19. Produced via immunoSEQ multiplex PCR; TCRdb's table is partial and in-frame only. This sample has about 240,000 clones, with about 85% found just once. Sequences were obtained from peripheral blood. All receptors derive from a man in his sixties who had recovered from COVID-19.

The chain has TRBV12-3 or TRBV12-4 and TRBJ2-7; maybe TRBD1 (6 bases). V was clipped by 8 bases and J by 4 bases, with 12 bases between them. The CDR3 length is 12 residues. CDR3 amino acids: CASSGDLYEQYF. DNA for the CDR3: TGTGCCAGCTCAGGGGACCTATACGAGCAGTACTTC.

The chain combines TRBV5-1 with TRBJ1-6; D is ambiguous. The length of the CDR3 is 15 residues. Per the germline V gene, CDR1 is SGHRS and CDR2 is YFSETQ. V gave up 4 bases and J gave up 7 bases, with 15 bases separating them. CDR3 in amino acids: CASSPFSGANSPLHF. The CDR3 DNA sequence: TGCGCCAGCAGCCCATTTAGTGGAGCCAATTCACCCCTCCACTTT.

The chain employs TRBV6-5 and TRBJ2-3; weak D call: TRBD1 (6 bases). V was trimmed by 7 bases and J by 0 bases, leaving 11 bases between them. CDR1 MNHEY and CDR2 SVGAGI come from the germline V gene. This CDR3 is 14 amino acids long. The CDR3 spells CASNRDKSTDTQYF. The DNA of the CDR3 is TGTGCCAGCAACCGGGACAAAAGCACAGATACGCAGTATTTT.

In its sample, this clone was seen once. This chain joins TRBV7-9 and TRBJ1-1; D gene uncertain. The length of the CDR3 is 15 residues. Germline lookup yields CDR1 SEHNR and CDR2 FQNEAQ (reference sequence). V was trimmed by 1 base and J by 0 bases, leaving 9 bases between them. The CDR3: CASSLDRRLNTEAFF. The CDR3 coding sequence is TGTGCCAGCAGCTTAGATCGCAGATTGAACACTGAAGCTTTCTTT.

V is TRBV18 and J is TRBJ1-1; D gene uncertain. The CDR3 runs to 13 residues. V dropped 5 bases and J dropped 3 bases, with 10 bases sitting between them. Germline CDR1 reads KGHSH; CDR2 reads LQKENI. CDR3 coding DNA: TGTGCCAGCTCAACCGGGAGGGACACTGAAGCTTTCTTT. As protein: CASSTGRDTEAFF.

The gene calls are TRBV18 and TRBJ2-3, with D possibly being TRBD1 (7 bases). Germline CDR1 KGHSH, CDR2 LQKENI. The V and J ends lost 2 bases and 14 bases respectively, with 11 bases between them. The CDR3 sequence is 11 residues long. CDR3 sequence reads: CASSPGGGAYF. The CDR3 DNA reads TGTGCCAGCTCACCAGGAGGGGGCGCGTATTTT.

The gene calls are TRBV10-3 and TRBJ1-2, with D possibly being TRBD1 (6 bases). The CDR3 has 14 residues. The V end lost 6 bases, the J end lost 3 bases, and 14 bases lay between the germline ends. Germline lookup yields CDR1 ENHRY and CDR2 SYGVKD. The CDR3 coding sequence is TGTGCCATCAGCCTGGGGGGGCTGGACTATGGCTACACCTTC. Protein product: CAISLGGLDYGYTF.

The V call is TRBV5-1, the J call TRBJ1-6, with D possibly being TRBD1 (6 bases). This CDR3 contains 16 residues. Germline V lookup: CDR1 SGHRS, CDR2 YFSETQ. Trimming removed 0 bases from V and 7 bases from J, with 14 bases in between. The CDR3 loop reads CASSLEFGGSNSPLHF. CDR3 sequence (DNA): TGCGCCAGCAGCTTGGAGTTTGGGGGCAGCAATTCACCCCTCCACTTT.

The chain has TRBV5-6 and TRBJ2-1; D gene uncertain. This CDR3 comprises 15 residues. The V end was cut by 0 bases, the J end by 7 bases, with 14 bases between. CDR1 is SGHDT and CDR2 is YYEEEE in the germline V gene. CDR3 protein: CASSLAGSLLNEQFF. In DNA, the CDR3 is TGTGCCAGCAGCTTGGCAGGTTCCTTATTAAATGAGCAGTTCTTC.

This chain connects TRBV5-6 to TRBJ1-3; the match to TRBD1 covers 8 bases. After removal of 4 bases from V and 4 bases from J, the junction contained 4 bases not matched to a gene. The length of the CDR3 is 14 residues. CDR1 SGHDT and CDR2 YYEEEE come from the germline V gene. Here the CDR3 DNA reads TGTGCCAGCAGCCGACAGGGGTCGGGAAACACCATATATTTT. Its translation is CASSRQGSGNTIYF.

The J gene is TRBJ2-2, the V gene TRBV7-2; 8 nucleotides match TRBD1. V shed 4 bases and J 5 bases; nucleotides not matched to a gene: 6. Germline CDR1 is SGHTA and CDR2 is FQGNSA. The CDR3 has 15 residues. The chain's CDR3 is CASSWGQVLTGELFF. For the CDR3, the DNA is TGTGCCAGCAGCTGGGGACAGGTTTTGACCGGGGAGCTGTTTTTT.

In DNA, the CDR3 is TGCGCCAGCAGCTTGGGAAGGGGCAACCCCGGGGAGCTGTTTTTT. Its protein product is CASSLGRGNPGELFF. This chain links TRBV5-1 with TRBJ2-2, with TRBD1 as a possible D gene (5 bases). CDR1 and CDR2 (germline): SGHRS, YFSETQ. Trimming removed 0 bases at V and 6 bases at J, with 12 bases between. The CDR3 totals 15 residues. The variable domain in full, completed from reference TRBV5-1 and TRBJ2-2, reads KAGVTQTPRYLIKTRGQQVTLSCSPISGHRSVSWYQQTPGQGLQFLFEYFSETQRNKGNFPGRFSGRQFSNSRSEMNVSTLELGDSALYLCASSLGRGNPGELFFGEGSRLTVL.

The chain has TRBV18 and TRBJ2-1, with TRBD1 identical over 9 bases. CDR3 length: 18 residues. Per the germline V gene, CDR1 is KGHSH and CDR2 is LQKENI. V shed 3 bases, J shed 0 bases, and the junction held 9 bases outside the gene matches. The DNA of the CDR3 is TGTGCCAGCTCACCCCCCACCGGACAGGGGAGCTCCTACAATGAGCAGTTCTTC. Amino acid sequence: CASSPPTGQGSSYNEQFF.

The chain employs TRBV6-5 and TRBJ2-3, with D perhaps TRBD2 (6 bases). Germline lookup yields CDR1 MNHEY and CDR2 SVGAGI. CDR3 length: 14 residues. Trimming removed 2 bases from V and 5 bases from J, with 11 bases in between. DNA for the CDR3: TGTGCCAGCAGTTACGGGGGGTTTGAAGATACGCAGTATTTT. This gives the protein CASSYGGFEDTQYF.

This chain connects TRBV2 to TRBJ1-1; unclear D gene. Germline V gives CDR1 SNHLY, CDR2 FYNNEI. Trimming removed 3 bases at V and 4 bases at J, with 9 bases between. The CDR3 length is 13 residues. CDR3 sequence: CASSDSGGTEAFF. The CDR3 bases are TGTGCCAGCAGTGATTCAGGAGGCACTGAAGCTTTCTTT.

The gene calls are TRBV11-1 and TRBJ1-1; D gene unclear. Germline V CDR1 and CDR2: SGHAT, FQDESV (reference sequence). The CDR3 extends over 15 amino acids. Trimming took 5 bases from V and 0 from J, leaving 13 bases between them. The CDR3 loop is CASSRRPRVNTEAFF. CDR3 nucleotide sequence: TGTGCCAGCAGCCGACGCCCGAGGGTGAACACTGAAGCTTTCTTT.

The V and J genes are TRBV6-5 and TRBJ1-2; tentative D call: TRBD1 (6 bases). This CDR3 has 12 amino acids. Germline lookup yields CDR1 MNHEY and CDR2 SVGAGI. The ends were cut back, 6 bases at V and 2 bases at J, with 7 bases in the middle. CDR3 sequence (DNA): TGTGCCAGCAGACAGGGAAACTATGGCTACACCTTC. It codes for CASRQGNYGYTF.

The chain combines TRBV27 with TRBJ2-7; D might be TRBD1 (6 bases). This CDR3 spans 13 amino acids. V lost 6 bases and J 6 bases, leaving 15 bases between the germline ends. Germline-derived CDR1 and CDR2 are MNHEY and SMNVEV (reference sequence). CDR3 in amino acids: CASRQTGQREQYF. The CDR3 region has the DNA TGTGCCAGCAGACAGACAGGACAACGCGAGCAGTACTTC.

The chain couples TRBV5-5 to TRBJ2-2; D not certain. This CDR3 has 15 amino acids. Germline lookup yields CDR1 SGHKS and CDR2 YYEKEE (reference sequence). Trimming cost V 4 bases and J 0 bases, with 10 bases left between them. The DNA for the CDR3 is TGTGCCAGCAGCGCGCACGGTTCGAACACCGGGGAGCTGTTTTTT. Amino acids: CASSAHGSNTGELFF.

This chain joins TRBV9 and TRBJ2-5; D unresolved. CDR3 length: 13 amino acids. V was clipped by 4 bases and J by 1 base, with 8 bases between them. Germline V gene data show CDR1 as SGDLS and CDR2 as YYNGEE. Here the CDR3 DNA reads TGTGCCAGCAGCCCACCGGGCCAAGAGACCCAGTACTTC. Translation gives CASSPPGQETQYF.

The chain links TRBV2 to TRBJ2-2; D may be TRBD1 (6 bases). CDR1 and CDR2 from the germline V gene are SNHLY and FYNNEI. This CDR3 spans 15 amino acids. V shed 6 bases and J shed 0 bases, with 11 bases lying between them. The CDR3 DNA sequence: TGTGCCAGCAGGGTTGACAGGTCGAACACCGGGGAGCTGTTTTTT. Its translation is CASRVDRSNTGELFF. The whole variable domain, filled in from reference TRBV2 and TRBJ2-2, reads EPEVTQTPSHQVTQMGQEVILRCVPISNHLYFYWYRQILGQKVEFLVSFYNNEISEKSEIFDDQFSVERPDGSNFTLKIRSTKLEDSAMYFCASRVDRSNTGELFFGEGSRLTVL.

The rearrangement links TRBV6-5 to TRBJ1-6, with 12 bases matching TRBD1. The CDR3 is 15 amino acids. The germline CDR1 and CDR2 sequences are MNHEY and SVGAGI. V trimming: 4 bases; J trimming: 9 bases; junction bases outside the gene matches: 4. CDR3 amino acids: CASSFLGQGASPLHF. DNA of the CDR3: TGTGCCAGCAGTTTCCTGGGACAGGGGGCTTCACCCCTCCACTTT.

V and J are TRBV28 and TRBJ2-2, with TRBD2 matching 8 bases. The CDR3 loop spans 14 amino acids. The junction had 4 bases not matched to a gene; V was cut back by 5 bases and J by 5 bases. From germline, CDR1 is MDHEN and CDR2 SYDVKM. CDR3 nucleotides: TGTGCCAGCAGTGACGCGGGGGGAACCGGGGAGCTGTTTTTT. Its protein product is CASSDAGGTGELFF.

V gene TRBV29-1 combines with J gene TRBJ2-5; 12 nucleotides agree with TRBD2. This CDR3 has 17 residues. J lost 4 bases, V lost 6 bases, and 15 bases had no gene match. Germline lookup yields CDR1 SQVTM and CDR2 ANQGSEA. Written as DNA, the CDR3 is TGCAGCGTGCCTACCACTCCCCTAGCGGGGGGGGGAGAGACCCAGTACTTC. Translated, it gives CSVPTTPLAGGGETQYF. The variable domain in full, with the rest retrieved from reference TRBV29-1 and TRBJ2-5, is SAVISQKPSRDICQRGTSLTIQCQVDSQVTMMFWYRQQPGQSLTLIATANQGSEATYESGFVIDKFPISRPNLTFSTLTVSNMSPEDSSIYLCSVPTTPLAGGGETQYFGPGTRLLVL.

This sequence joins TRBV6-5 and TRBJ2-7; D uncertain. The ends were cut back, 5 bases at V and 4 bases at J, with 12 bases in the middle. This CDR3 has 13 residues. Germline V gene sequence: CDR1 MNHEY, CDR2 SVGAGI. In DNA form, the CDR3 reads TGTGCCAGCAGTCGCAGGCCTGAGTACGAGCAGTACTTC. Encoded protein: CASSRRPEYEQYF.

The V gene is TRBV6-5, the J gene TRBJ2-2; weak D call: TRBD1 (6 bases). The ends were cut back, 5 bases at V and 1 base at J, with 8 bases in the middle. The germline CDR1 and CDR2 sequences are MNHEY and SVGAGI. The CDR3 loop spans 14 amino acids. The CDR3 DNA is TGTGCCAGCAGTCCGGGACAGAACACCGGGGAGCTGTTTTTT. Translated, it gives CASSPGQNTGELFF.